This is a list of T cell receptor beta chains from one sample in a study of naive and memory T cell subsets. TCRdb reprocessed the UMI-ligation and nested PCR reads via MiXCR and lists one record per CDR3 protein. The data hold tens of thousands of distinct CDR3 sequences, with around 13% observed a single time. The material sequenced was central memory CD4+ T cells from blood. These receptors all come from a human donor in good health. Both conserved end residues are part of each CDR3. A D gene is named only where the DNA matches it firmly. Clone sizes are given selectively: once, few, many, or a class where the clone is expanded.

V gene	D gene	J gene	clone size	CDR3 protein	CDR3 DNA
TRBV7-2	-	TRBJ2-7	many	CASSPTSFYEQYF	TGTGCCAGCAGTCCGACTAGTTTCTACGAGCAGTACTTC
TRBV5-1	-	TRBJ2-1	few	CASTAGGSYNEQFF	TGCGCCAGCACAGCAGGGGGGTCCTACAATGAGCAGTTCTTC
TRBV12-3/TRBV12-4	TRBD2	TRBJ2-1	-	CASRSPIAGPHNEQFF	TGTGCCAGCAGATCCCCTATAGCGGGACCTCACAATGAGCAGTTCTTC
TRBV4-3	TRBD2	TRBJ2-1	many	CASSQFGAGVSNEQFF	TGCGCCAGCAGCCAATTCGGAGCGGGAGTTTCCAATGAGCAGTTCTTC
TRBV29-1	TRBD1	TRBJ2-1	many	CSVDLRTGRNEQFF	TGCAGCGTCGATCTCCGGACAGGGAGGAATGAGCAGTTCTTC
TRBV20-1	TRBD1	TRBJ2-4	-	CSARVGQGTKNIQYF	TGCAGTGCTAGAGTCGGACAGGGCACCAAAAACATTCAGTACTTC
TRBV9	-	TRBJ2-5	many	CASSSHVETQYF	TGTGCCAGCAGCTCACACGTAGAGACCCAGTACTTC
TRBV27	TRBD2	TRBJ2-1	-	CASGSGLAGYNEQFF	TGTGCCAGCGGGAGTGGACTAGCGGGGTACAATGAGCAGTTCTTC
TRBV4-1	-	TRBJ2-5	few	CASSQDRKPQAQYF	TGCGCCAGCAGCCAAGATCGTAAACCTCAGGCCCAGTACTTC
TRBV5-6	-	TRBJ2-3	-	CASNSRLGRPDTQYF	TGTGCCAGCAACTCCCGGCTCGGGAGACCAGATACGCAGTATTTT
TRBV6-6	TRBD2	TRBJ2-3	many	CASSSSGLAGTDTQYF	TGTGCCAGCAGTTCCTCCGGACTAGCAGGCACAGATACGCAGTATTTT
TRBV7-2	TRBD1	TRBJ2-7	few	CASSLGQGSSYEQYF	TGTGCCAGCAGCTTAGGACAGGGAAGCTCCTACGAGCAGTACTTC
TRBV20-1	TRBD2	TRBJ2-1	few	CRAGTSLIF	TGCAGAGCCGGGACTAGTTTAATCTTC
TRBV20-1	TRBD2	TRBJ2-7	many	CSGFGGRVYEQYF	TGCAGTGGATTTGGCGGGAGGGTCTACGAGCAGTACTTC
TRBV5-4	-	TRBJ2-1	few	CASSGRDPAAYNEQFF	TGTGCCAGCAGCGGCCGGGACCCAGCGGCCTACAATGAGCAGTTCTTC
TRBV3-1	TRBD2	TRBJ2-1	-	CASSQDTSGRDLYNEQFF	TGTGCCAGCAGCCAAGATACTAGCGGGAGGGACTTATACAATGAGCAGTTCTTC
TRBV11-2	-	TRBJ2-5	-	CASSLGASVYQETQYF	TGTGCCAGCAGCCTAGGAGCTAGCGTGTACCAAGAGACCCAGTACTTC
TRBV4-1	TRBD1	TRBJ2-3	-	CASSQTGTTDTQYF	TGCGCCAGCAGCCAGACAGGGACCACAGATACGCAGTATTTT
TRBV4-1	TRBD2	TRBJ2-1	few	CASSQDSGRGQGEQFF	TGCGCCAGCAGCCAAGATAGCGGGAGGGGGCAGGGTGAGCAGTTCTTC
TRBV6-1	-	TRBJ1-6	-	CASSEFNWLNSPLHF	TGTGCCAGCAGTGAATTTAACTGGTTGAATTCACCCCTCCACTTT
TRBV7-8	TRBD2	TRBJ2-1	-	CASSLWEGTDEQFF	TGTGCCAGCAGCTTATGGGAGGGGACGGATGAGCAGTTCTTC
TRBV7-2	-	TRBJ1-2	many	CASSLASSGYGYTF	TGTGCCAGCAGCCTCGCCTCCTCAGGGTATGGCTACACCTTC
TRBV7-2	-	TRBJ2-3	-	CASSGAALNTQYF	TGTGCCAGCAGCGGAGCGGCGCTGAATACGCAGTATTTT
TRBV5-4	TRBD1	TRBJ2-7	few	CASSGDRGGYEQYF	TGTGCCAGCAGCGGGGACAGGGGCGGCTACGAGCAGTACTTC
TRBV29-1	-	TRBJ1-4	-	CSVDSPNEKLFF	TGCAGCGTGGACAGCCCTAATGAAAAACTGTTTTTT
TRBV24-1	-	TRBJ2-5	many	CATSDHRQRQETQYF	TGTGCCACCAGTGATCACAGACAGAGACAAGAGACCCAGTACTTC
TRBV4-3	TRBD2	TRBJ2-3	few	CASSQVWSSGRGLDTQYF	TGCGCCAGCAGCCAAGTTTGGTCTAGCGGGAGGGGCCTAGATACGCAGTATTTT
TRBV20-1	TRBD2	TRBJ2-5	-	CSAPSGGATQYF	TGCAGTGCTCCGTCGGGGGGGGCGACCCAGTACTTC
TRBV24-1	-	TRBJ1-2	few	CATSDLGGSSGHGYTF	TGTGCCACCAGTGACCTCGGCGGCTCCAGCGGCCATGGCTACACCTTC
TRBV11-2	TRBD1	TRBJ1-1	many	CASSLAGTGKGEAFF	TGTGCCAGCAGCTTAGCAGGGACAGGGAAGGGTGAAGCTTTCTTT
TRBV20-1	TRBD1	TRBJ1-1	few	CSAQGDVLNTEAFF	TGCAGTGCTCAGGGGGACGTACTGAACACTGAAGCTTTCTTT
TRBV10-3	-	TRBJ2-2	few	CAISESAGATGELFF	TGTGCCATCAGTGAGTCAGCAGGGGCCACCGGGGAGCTGTTTTTT
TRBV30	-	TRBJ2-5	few	CAWSVQGRQETQYF	TGTGCCTGGAGTGTACAGGGCAGGCAAGAGACCCAGTACTTC
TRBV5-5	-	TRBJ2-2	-	CASSFSSATGELFF	TGTGCCAGCAGCTTTTCCAGTGCCACCGGGGAGCTGTTTTTT